This T cell receptor beta chain was retrieved from a study of OX40 agonist ivuxolimab in advanced cancers. Comment on this clone: Its target is unknown.

Study-wide findings and caveats: Among expanded peripheral T cells, antigen specificity went undetermined.

The assay was immunoSEQ multiplex PCR, and TCRdb's table has in-frame clones only and misses some. Here the sample spans about 27,000 clones, 70% to 90% being singletons. Autoimmune disease history or systemic immunosuppression was exclusionary. Specimen: CD4+ or CD8+ T cells sorted from blood, collected in a trial of the OX40 agonist ivuxolimab. This clonotype originated in an adult with an advanced solid tumor such as melanoma, head and neck, liver or kidney cancer.

CDR3 sequence: CASSQDGHRNTEAFF. The CDR3 nucleotides are TGCGCCAGCAGCCAAGATGGACATAGAAACACTGAAGCTTTCTTT. The chain couples TRBV4-3 to TRBJ1-1, with D possibly matching TRBD1 (5 bases). V was shortened by 0 bases and J by 2 bases, with 10 bases between the two germline ends. Germline CDR1 and CDR2: LGHNA and YSLEER. The CDR3 is made up of 15 amino acids.